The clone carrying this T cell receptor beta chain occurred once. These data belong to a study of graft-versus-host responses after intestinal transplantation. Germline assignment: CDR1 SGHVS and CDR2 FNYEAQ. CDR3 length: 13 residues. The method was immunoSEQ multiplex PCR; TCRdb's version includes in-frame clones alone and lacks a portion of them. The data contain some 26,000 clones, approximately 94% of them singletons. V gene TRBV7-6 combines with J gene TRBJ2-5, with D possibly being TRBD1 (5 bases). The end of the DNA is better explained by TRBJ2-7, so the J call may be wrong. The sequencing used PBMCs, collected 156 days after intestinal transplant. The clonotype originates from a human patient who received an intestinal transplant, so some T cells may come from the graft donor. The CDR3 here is CASSPPGSYEQYF. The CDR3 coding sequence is TGTGCCAGCAGCCCCCCAGGGTCCTACGAGCAGTACTTC.